One sample yielded the 27 T cell receptor beta chains listed below, sequenced in a study of response to subunit inactivated influenza vaccine. TCRdb re-called the RT-PCR reads with MiXCR, one entry per CDR3 protein. The repertoire holds 450,000 to 550,000 distinct CDR3 sequences, with 25% as singletons. Source: CD4+ T cells sorted from PBMCs, taken around 5 days after vaccination. These receptors were obtained from a man aged 45-65 years who received an inactivated influenza vaccine.

The sample holds a few counts of this clonotype. The V call is TRBV28, the J call TRBJ2-5, with TRBD2 matching over 13 bases. Germline V gene lookup returns CDR1 MDHEN and CDR2 SYDVKM. The CDR3 is 16 residues long. Trimming cost V 4 bases and J 5 bases; bases outside gene matches: 7. In DNA form, the CDR3 reads TGTGCCAGCAGTTACTGGACTAGCGGGAGTGGTGAGACCCAGTACTTC. Amino acids: CASSYWTSGSGETQYF.

This clonotype was picked up a small number of times. CDR3 protein: CASSRGQHGLRGYEQYF. Written as DNA, the CDR3 is TGCGCCAGCAGCCGGGGCCAACACGGCCTTCGGGGCTACGAGCAGTACTTC. V and J are TRBV10-2 and TRBJ2-7; the D call may be TRBD1 or TRBD2 (5 bases each). Between the trimmed V and J ends, which lost 6 bases and 3 bases, there was a span of 24 bases. This CDR3 spans 17 amino acids. From germline, CDR1 is WSHSY and CDR2 SAAADI.

The rearrangement links TRBV7-8 to TRBJ2-3, with D unclear. Trimming removed 5 bases from V and 3 bases from J, with 15 bases in between. The CDR3 sequence is 15 residues long. Germline V gives CDR1 SGHVS, CDR2 FQNEAQ. CDR3 nucleotide sequence: TGTGCCAGCAGCGAATCTAGGGCGGCGACAGATACGCAGTATTTT. It specifies CASSESRAATDTQYF.

The CDR3 nucleotides are TGTGCCGGCCTACGGACAGGCTCCCCGGGAGAGACCCAGTACTTC. The encoded protein is CAGLRTGSPGETQYF. The chain combines TRBV27 with TRBJ2-5; TRBD1 matches at 7 bases. This CDR3 comprises 15 residues. With 11 bases clipped from V and 4 bases from J, the junction kept 16 bases outside the gene matches. The germline gives CDR1 MNHEY, CDR2 SMNVEV (reference sequence).

This clonotype was seen a few times. J is TRBJ2-7 and V is TRBV11-2, with TRBD1 matching over 11 bases. The CDR3 runs 15 residues. V lost 5 bases and J lost 4; bases outside the gene matches: 7. The germline gives CDR1 SGHAT, CDR2 FQNNGV. CDR3 DNA: TGTGCCAGCAGCCGACTCCGGGACAGGGGGTACGAGCAGTACTTC. The encoded protein is CASSRLRDRGYEQYF.

This chain connects TRBV4-3 to TRBJ1-6; 7 nucleotides line up with TRBD1. V was clipped by 4 bases and J by 6 bases; unmatched bases: 9. The CDR3 covers 16 residues. The germline gives CDR1 LGHNA, CDR2 YSLEER. As DNA, the CDR3 is TGCGCCAGCAGCCGCGCCGGGACAGTGATTAATTCACCCCTCCACTTT. As protein: CASSRAGTVINSPLHF.

This clonotype was observed a few times. V usage is TRBV29-1 and J usage is TRBJ2-7, with D perhaps given as TRBD1 or TRBD2 (5 bases each). The germline V and J ends were trimmed by 2 bases and 5 bases, with 10 bases remaining between them. The germline CDR1 and CDR2 sequences are SQVTM and ANQGSEA. This CDR3 comprises 12 residues. CDR3 in DNA: TGCAGCGTTGAATGGGGGAACCACGAGCAGTACTTC. This sequence encodes CSVEWGNHEQYF.

The genes are TRBV5-5 and TRBJ2-5, with D unresolved. The V gene's germline CDR1 is SGHKS and CDR2 YYEKEE (reference sequence). V gave up 3 bases and J gave up 3 bases, with 9 bases separating them. The CDR3 is made up of 13 amino acids. The CDR3 DNA is TGTGCCAGCAGCTCCCGGTGGGAAGAGACCCAGTACTTC. Protein product: CASSSRWEETQYF.

V is TRBV7-8 and J is TRBJ2-5; 7 positions agree with TRBD1. CDR1 and CDR2 (germline): SGHVS, FQNEAQ. This CDR3 is built from 15 residues. The J segment lost 1 base and the V segment lost 2 bases, leaving 4 bases of the junction unmatched. CDR3 sequence: CASSLSGTVQETQYF. The CDR3 DNA follows: TGTGCCAGCAGCTTATCGGGGACAGTCCAAGAGACCCAGTACTTC. The full variable domain, completed using reference TRBV7-8 and TRBJ2-5, is GAGVSQSPRYKVAKRGQDVALRCDPISGHVSLFWYQQALGQGPEFLTYFQNEAQLDKSGLPSDRFFAERPEGSVSTLKIQRTQQEDSAVYLCASSLSGTVQETQYFGPGTRLLVL.

This clonotype was observed at least ten times. The V gene is TRBV15, the J gene TRBJ1-6, with D unclear. There are 15 residues in the CDR3. Trimming took off 0 bases at V and 7 bases at J, with 10 bases between the two ends. Germline CDR1 reads LNHNV; CDR2 reads YYDKDF (reference sequence). DNA of the CDR3: TGTGCCACCAGCAGAGATCGGCACACAAATTCACCCCTCCACTTT. Translating gives CATSRDRHTNSPLHF.

The rearrangement joins TRBV18 to TRBJ2-5; perhaps TRBD1 as D (6 bases). The ends were cut back, 0 bases at V and 2 bases at J, with 10 bases in the middle. Germline values: CDR1 KGHSH, CDR2 LQKENI. The CDR3 totals 15 residues. CDR3 protein: CASSPPGHRQETQYF. The CDR3 DNA follows: TGTGCCAGCTCACCACCGGGACACCGACAAGAGACCCAGTACTTC.

CDR3 amino acids: CASSPARDRGFGNQPQHF. The DNA of the CDR3 is TGTGCCAGCAGTCCCGCCCGGGACAGGGGTTTCGGCAATCAGCCCCAGCATTTT. The rearrangement links TRBV6-1 to TRBJ1-5, with 10 bases fitting TRBD1. The CDR3 sequence is 18 residues long. Germline V CDR1 and CDR2: MNHNS, SASEGT. The junction had 12 bases not matched to a gene; V was cut back by 5 bases and J by 2 bases.

This clonotype has a count of ten or more. The chain couples TRBV7-9 to TRBJ1-2, with D tentatively TRBD1 (5 bases). Between the trimmed V and J ends, which lost 1 base and 5 bases, there was a span of 11 bases. The CDR3 runs 14 residues. The germline CDR1 and CDR2 sequences are SEHNR and FQNEAQ (reference sequence). CDR3 bases: TGTGCCAGCAGCTTAGTGGGGACGGAGTATGGCTACACCTTC. Its translation: CASSLVGTEYGYTF.

There are a few counts of this clonotype. The V and J genes are TRBV7-3 and TRBJ2-7, with D perhaps TRBD1 (5 bases). Germline V gene lookup returns CDR1 SGHTA and CDR2 FQGTGA. CDR3 size: 14 residues. With 5 bases removed from V and 2 bases from J, the gap between germline ends came to 13 bases. CDR3: CASSLSWGPYEQYF. For the CDR3, the DNA is TGTGCCAGCAGCCTCTCTTGGGGCCCCTACGAGCAGTACTTC.

The chain has TRBV28 and TRBJ2-1, with 10 bases identical to TRBD2. Losses at the gene ends were 3 bases for V and 5 bases for J; bases not matched to a gene: 4. Germline CDR1 MDHEN, CDR2 SYDVKM. The CDR3 is made up of 15 amino acids. The CDR3 loop reads CASSLASGGDNEQFF. CDR3 in DNA: TGTGCCAGCAGTTTGGCTAGCGGGGGCGACAATGAGCAGTTCTTC.

This clonotype was found a few times. The V and J genes are TRBV11-2 and TRBJ1-1, with TRBD1 as a possible D gene (5 bases). Trimming left V 5 bases short and J 1 base short, with 17 bases between. This CDR3 has 16 amino acids. The germline gives CDR1 SGHAT, CDR2 FQNNGV. The DNA for the CDR3 is TGTGCCAGCAGCCGGTGGCAGGGTTTTGGGAACACTGAAGCTTTCTTT. It specifies CASSRWQGFGNTEAFF.

This clonotype was seen many times. V gene TRBV5-1 combines with J gene TRBJ1-1; D gene unclear. Germline lookup yields CDR1 SGHRS and CDR2 YFSETQ. The CDR3 has 15 residues. V was shortened by 2 bases and J by 0 bases, with 11 bases between the two germline ends. Here the CDR3 reads CASSLGTAMNTEAFF. CDR3 coding DNA: TGCGCCAGCAGCTTAGGAACAGCAATGAACACTGAAGCTTTCTTT. The entire variable domain, with the rest obtained from reference TRBV5-1 and TRBJ1-1, is as follows: KAGVTQTPRYLIKTRGQQVTLSCSPISGHRSVSWYQQTPGQGLQFLFEYFSETQRNKGNFPGRFSGRQFSNSRSEMNVSTLELGDSALYLCASSLGTAMNTEAFFGQGTRLTVV.

This clonotype was seen only a few times. This chain joins TRBV5-1 and TRBJ1-1, with D hard to call. Germline V gene data show CDR1 as SGHRS and CDR2 as YFSETQ. V was shortened by 7 bases and J by 1 base, with 14 bases between the two germline ends. CDR3 length: 14 amino acids. CDR3 protein: CASSQGLTNTEAFF. The CDR3 nucleotides are TGCGCCAGCTCCCAAGGACTGACGAACACTGAAGCTTTCTTT.

This clonotype showed up just a few times. This rearrangement joins TRBV6-5 to TRBJ2-2; D unresolved. V dropped 6 bases and J dropped 6 bases, with 5 bases sitting between them. CDR1 and CDR2 (germline): MNHEY, SVGAGI. The CDR3 length is 11 residues. The CDR3 loop is CASRQSGELFF. Written as DNA, the CDR3 is TGTGCCAGCAGACAGTCCGGGGAGCTGTTTTTT.

In its sample, this clonotype was seen a few times. The chain is built from TRBV13 and TRBJ1-2; TRBD1 matches 7 bases. The CDR3 covers 12 residues. V trimming: 5 bases; J trimming: 14 bases; junction bases outside the gene matches: 11. The germline CDR1 and CDR2 sequences are PRHDT and FYEKMQ (reference sequence). The CDR3 reads CASSPRTGGGTF. The CDR3 DNA is TGTGCCAGCAGCCCCCGGACAGGAGGGGGGACCTTC.

The chain has TRBV11-1 and TRBJ2-4; 11 bases are a match to TRBD2. The CDR3 loop spans 16 amino acids. With 4 bases clipped from V and 0 bases from J, the junction kept 2 bases outside the gene matches. Germline assignment: CDR1 SGHAT and CDR2 FQDESV (reference sequence). This CDR3 reads CASSYGLAGAKNIQYF. CDR3 coding DNA: TGTGCCAGCAGCTACGGACTAGCGGGAGCCAAAAACATTCAGTACTTC.

This clonotype was picked up a small number of times. The chain employs TRBV7-2 and TRBJ2-5; TRBD1 aligns across 7 bases. This CDR3 spans 14 amino acids. CDR1 is SGHTA and CDR2 is FQGNSA in the germline V gene. J lost 1 base, V lost 8 bases, and 7 bases had no gene match. Here the CDR3 DNA reads TGTGCCAGCGCTTGGGACAGAGTCCAAGAGACCCAGTACTTC. It codes for CASAWDRVQETQYF.

This chain connects TRBV12-3 or TRBV12-4 to TRBJ2-5; D remains unclear. This CDR3 has 13 amino acids. The V end was cut by 3 bases, the J end by 7 bases, with 12 bases between. The CDR3 nucleotides are TGTGCCAGCAGTTTTCAGGAGAGTGGGACCCAGTACTTC. Translated, it gives CASSFQESGTQYF.

In this sample, this clonotype turned up a few times. The V gene is TRBV10-3, the J gene TRBJ2-7, with a weak D call TRBD2 (6 bases). In germline, CDR1 is ENHRY, CDR2 SYGVKD. The CDR3 runs to 15 residues. V lost 3 bases to trimming and J lost 6 bases, with 18 bases between them. The CDR3 here is CAISESSRLVLEQYF. The DNA for the CDR3 is TGTGCCATCAGTGAAAGTTCGAGACTAGTCCTCGAGCAGTACTTC.

The chain recombines TRBV4-3 with TRBJ1-2; D not certain. The CDR3 loop spans 15 amino acids. Per the germline V gene, CDR1 is LGHNA and CDR2 is YSLEER. The V and J ends lost 0 bases and 8 bases respectively, with 16 bases between them. CDR3 sequence (DNA): TGCGCCAGCAGCCAAGATTCGAATCGGGTGGAGGGCTACACCTTC. This sequence encodes CASSQDSNRVEGYTF.

This clonotype showed up just a few times. The V gene is TRBV15, the J gene TRBJ2-1; perhaps TRBD2 as D (5 bases). The CDR3 extends over 12 amino acids. V lost 4 bases to trimming and J lost 7 bases, with 8 bases between them. CDR1 and CDR2 (germline): LNHNV, YYDKDF (reference sequence). The DNA of the CDR3 is TGTGCCACCAGCAAGCGGTTTAATGAGCAGTTCTTC. As protein: CATSKRFNEQFF.

There are a few counts of this clonotype. This rearrangement joins TRBV24-1 to TRBJ2-7; TRBD1 might be the D (5 bases). Trimming left V 12 bases short and J 2 bases short, with 16 bases between. Germline V gives CDR1 KGHDR, CDR2 SFDVKD. The CDR3 extends over 13 amino acids. CDR3 in amino acids: CAPGQGAPYEQYF. CDR3 nucleotides: TGTGCCCCCGGCCAAGGGGCGCCCTACGAGCAGTACTTC.